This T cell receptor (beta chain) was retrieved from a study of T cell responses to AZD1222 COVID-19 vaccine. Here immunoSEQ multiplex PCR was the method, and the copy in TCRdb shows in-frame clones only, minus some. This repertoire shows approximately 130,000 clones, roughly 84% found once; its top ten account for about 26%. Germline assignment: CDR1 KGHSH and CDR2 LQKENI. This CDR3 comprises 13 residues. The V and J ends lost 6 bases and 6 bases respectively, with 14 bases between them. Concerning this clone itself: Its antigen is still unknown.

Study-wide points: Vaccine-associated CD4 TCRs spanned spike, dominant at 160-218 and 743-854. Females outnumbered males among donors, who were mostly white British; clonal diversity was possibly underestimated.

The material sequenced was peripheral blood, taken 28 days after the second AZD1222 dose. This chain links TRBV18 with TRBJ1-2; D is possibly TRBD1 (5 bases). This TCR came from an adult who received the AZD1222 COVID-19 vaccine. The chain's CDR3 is CASSPDSRNGYTF. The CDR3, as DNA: TGTGCCAGCTCCCCAGACAGTAGGAATGGCTACACCTTC.